The 22 T cell receptor beta chains in this list originate from one sample, sequenced in a study of blood T cell repertoires in COVID-19. The assay was immunoSEQ multiplex PCR, and TCRdb's table has in-frame clones only and misses some. The sample holds 60,000 to 70,000 clones, 88% seen once. Sequencing input: peripheral blood. These TCRs come from a woman in her sixties with COVID-19, enrolled during active disease.

The genes are TRBV29-1 and TRBJ2-1; maybe TRBD2 (7 bases). The CDR3 sequence is 15 residues long. Per germline, CDR1 SQVTM and CDR2 ANQGSEA. Trimming stripped 3 bases from V and 6 bases from J, with 18 bases between. The CDR3 DNA reads as TGCAGCGTTGATCTTGGGGGGGCCCGCCCCAATGAGCAGTTCTTC. It yields the protein CSVDLGGARPNEQFF.

This rearrangement joins TRBV6-6 to TRBJ2-3; no clear D gene. The CDR3 loop spans 11 amino acids. Germline CDR1 is MNHNY and CDR2 is SVGAGI (reference sequence). V was clipped by 8 bases and J by 2 bases, with 5 bases between them. Written as DNA, the CDR3 is TGTGCCAGCCTCCTCACAGATACGCAGTATTTT. It yields the protein CASLLTDTQYF.

The J gene is TRBJ2-1, the V gene TRBV5-4; 9 nucleotides agree with TRBD2. Germline V gene data show CDR1 as SGHNT and CDR2 as YYREEE (reference sequence). V lost 0 bases and J lost 1; bases outside the gene matches: 2. CDR3 length: 16 residues. DNA for the CDR3: TGTGCCAGCAGCTTGGGGAGCGGGAGGTCCTACAATGAGCAGTTCTTC. Translation: CASSLGSGRSYNEQFF.

The V call is TRBV4-1, the J call TRBJ1-5; TRBD1 is a possible D gene (5 bases). V was cut by 1 base and J by 5 bases, with 6 bases left in between. The CDR3 spans 13 residues. CDR1 is MGHRA, CDR2 YSYEKL, per germline. For the CDR3, the DNA is TGCGCCAGCAGCCAAGGGGGGGATCAGCCCCAGCATTTT. It encodes CASSQGGDQPQHF.

V gene TRBV5-4 combines with J gene TRBJ2-3, with 7 bases lining up with TRBD1. The V gene end was trimmed by 2 bases and the J gene end by 5 bases; junction bases not matched to a gene: 8. Germline CDR1 SGHNT, CDR2 YYREEE (reference sequence). This CDR3 contains 15 residues. Written as DNA, the CDR3 is TGTGCCAGCAGCTTTTTAGGGGGCAGGGGAGATACGCAGTATTTT. Encoded protein: CASSFLGGRGDTQYF.

This sequence joins TRBV6-5 and TRBJ1-2; no clear D gene. Trimming stripped 0 bases from V and 4 bases from J, with 6 bases between. The CDR3 sequence is 13 residues long. Looked up from germline, CDR1 is MNHEY and CDR2 is SVGAGI. The CDR3 here is CASSYSNGYGYTF. For the CDR3, the DNA is TGTGCCAGCAGTTACTCGAACGGCTATGGCTACACCTTC.

J is TRBJ1-1 and V is TRBV11-3; D is unresolved. Germline V gives CDR1 SGHNT, CDR2 YENEEA. The CDR3 length is 15 residues. Trimming stripped 2 bases from V and 0 bases from J, with 10 bases between. This chain's CDR3 is CASSLWGGVNTEAFF. In nucleotides, the CDR3 is TGTGCCAGCAGCTTATGGGGAGGAGTGAACACTGAAGCTTTCTTT.

The chain combines TRBV6-5 with TRBJ1-5; TRBD1 aligns across 8 bases. The CDR3 runs 14 residues. V trimming: 5 bases; J trimming: 4 bases; junction bases outside the gene matches: 4. Germline CDR1 reads MNHEY; CDR2 reads SVGAGI. CDR3 sequence (DNA): TGTGCCAGCAGTCGCGACAGGGGAAATCAGCCCCAGCATTTT. As protein: CASSRDRGNQPQHF.

The chain joins TRBV19 to TRBJ1-2; 10 nucleotides agree with TRBD1. This CDR3 is 15 amino acids long. CDR1 and CDR2 from the germline V gene are LNHDA and SQIVND (reference sequence). J was trimmed by 2 bases and V by 7 bases; bases with no gene match: 7. The chain's CDR3 is CASTFWGQGNYGYTF. The CDR3 DNA follows: TGTGCCAGTACCTTCTGGGGACAGGGGAACTATGGCTACACCTTC.

The chain recombines TRBV7-2 with TRBJ1-1; tentatively, D is TRBD1 (6 bases). This CDR3 has 14 amino acids. V was clipped by 3 bases and J by 2 bases, with 10 bases between them. Germline loops: CDR1 SGHTA, CDR2 FQGNSA. CDR3 protein: CASSLGAHNTEAFF. The CDR3 DNA is TGTGCCAGCAGCTTGGGGGCCCACAACACTGAAGCTTTCTTT.

The chain carries TRBV9 and TRBJ2-3; 9 nucleotides align to TRBD1. CDR3 length: 17 amino acids. Germline CDR1 reads SGDLS; CDR2 reads YYNGEE. The V and J ends lost 3 bases and 3 bases, in that order; junction bases with no gene match: 11. CDR3 nucleotide sequence: TGTGCCAGCAGCGCCGGACAGGGGCCTTCCAGTACAGATACGCAGTATTTT. Translating gives CASSAGQGPSSTDTQYF. Combining the CDR3 with reference TRBV9 and TRBJ2-3 gives the whole variable domain DSGVTQTPKHLITATGQRVTLRCSPRSGDLSVYWYQQSLDQGLQFLIQYYNGEERAKGNILERFSAQQFPDLHSELNLSSLELGDSALYFCASSAGQGPSSTDTQYFGPGTRLTVL.

The genes are TRBV20-1 and TRBJ2-4; D might be TRBD1 (5 bases). Looked up from germline, CDR1 is DFQATT and CDR2 is SNEGSKA (reference sequence). Trimming removed 3 bases from V and 1 base from J, with 13 bases in between. The CDR3 sequence is 15 residues long. The CDR3 DNA reads TGCAGTGCTAGTAAAGGGGAAGTTGCCAAAAACATTCAGTACTTC. Translation gives CSASKGEVAKNIQYF.

This clone was recorded only once. This sequence joins TRBV5-1 and TRBJ1-2; a weak D match, TRBD1 (6 bases). The V end lost 4 bases, the J end lost 0 bases, and 10 bases lay between the germline ends. From germline, CDR1 is SGHRS and CDR2 YFSETQ. This CDR3 is built from 14 residues. CDR3 sequence: CASSEQGANYGYTF. CDR3 in DNA: TGCGCCAGCAGCGAACAGGGAGCTAACTATGGCTACACCTTC.

This chain connects TRBV4-3 to TRBJ1-2; the D is unclear. The CDR3 spans 14 residues. CDR1 and CDR2 (germline): LGHNA, YSLEER. Trimming left V 0 bases short and J 6 bases short, with 11 bases between. CDR3 coding DNA: TGCGCCAGCAGCCAAGATCTCCGGGGTCATGGCTACACCTTC. Protein sequence: CASSQDLRGHGYTF.

The chain carries TRBV5-4 and TRBJ2-7; 10 positions match TRBD1. The CDR3 totals 17 residues. V shed 2 bases and J 0 bases; nucleotides not matched to a gene: 8. The V gene's germline CDR1 is SGHNT and CDR2 YYREEE (reference sequence). CDR3 nucleotides: TGTGCCAGCAGCTTAGGACAGGGGGTTTTACTCTCCTACGAGCAGTACTTC. Translated: CASSLGQGVLLSYEQYF. Complete variable domain (other parts from reference TRBV5-4 and TRBJ2-7): ETGVTQSPTHLIKTRGQQVTLRCSSQSGHNTVSWYQQALGQGPQFIFQYYREEENGRGNFPPRFSGLQFPNYSSELNVNALELDDSALYLCASSLGQGVLLSYEQYFGPGTRLTVT.

The genes are TRBV4-2 and TRBJ1-2; D is perhaps TRBD1 (6 bases). V was pared by 3 bases and J by 3 bases, with 8 bases between. The CDR3 covers 13 residues. Germline values: CDR1 LGHNA, CDR2 YNFKEQ. Here the CDR3 reads CASSQGADYGYTF. The CDR3 region has the DNA TGTGCCAGCAGCCAGGGGGCGGACTATGGCTACACCTTC.

The V gene is TRBV9, the J gene TRBJ2-1, with 7 bases matching TRBD2. The CDR3 sequence is 15 residues long. J lost 0 bases, V lost 0 bases, and 0 bases had no gene match. Germline V CDR1 and CDR2: SGDLS, YYNGEE. The CDR3 reads CASSVGDYSYNEQFF. In nucleotides, the CDR3 is TGTGCCAGCAGCGTAGGGGACTACTCCTACAATGAGCAGTTCTTC.

The chain couples TRBV6-5 to TRBJ1-6; no firm D call. The V end was cut by 7 bases, the J end by 7 bases, with 8 bases between. Germline CDR1 and CDR2: MNHEY and SVGAGI. CDR3 length equals 12 residues. The CDR3 nucleotides are TGTGCCAGCAAAACGCAGAATTCACCCCTCCACTTT. This translates into CASKTQNSPLHF.

V gene TRBV9 combines with J gene TRBJ2-1; 8 positions match TRBD2. This CDR3 has 14 amino acids. The germline gives CDR1 SGDLS, CDR2 YYNGEE. The V and J ends lost 4 bases and 5 bases, in that order; junction bases with no gene match: 5. CDR3 protein: CASSPPGLDNEQFF. Written as DNA, the CDR3 is TGTGCCAGCAGCCCCCCGGGACTAGACAATGAGCAGTTCTTC.

J is TRBJ2-2 and V is TRBV10-3; 8 nucleotides line up with TRBD1. Trimming at V came to 6 bases and at J to 7 bases, leaving 10 bases not matched to a gene. The CDR3 sequence is 15 residues long. Germline lookup yields CDR1 ENHRY and CDR2 SYGVKD. The CDR3 protein is CAIRVTGDVSGELFF. The CDR3 DNA reads TGTGCCATCAGGGTGACAGGGGATGTTAGCGGGGAGCTGTTTTTT.

This clone was detected only a few times. The chain has TRBV10-3 and TRBJ2-2; TRBD1 matches at 10 bases. The CDR3 length is 16 residues. The germline CDR1 and CDR2 sequences are ENHRY and SYGVKD. V was clipped by 6 bases and J by 4 bases; unmatched bases: 8. For the CDR3, the DNA is TGTGCCATCAGCTACGACAGGGGGCTTAGCACCGGGGAGCTGTTTTTT. Protein sequence: CAISYDRGLSTGELFF.

V gene TRBV4-1 combines with J gene TRBJ2-5; 7 nucleotides agree with TRBD1. There are 16 residues in the CDR3. Germline CDR1 is MGHRA and CDR2 is YSYEKL. Trimming removed 0 bases from V and 5 bases from J; junction bases left unmatched: 9. The CDR3 region has the DNA TGCGCCAGCAGCCAAGACAGGGGGAGAGAGTGGGAGACCCAGTACTTC. It codes for CASSQDRGREWETQYF.